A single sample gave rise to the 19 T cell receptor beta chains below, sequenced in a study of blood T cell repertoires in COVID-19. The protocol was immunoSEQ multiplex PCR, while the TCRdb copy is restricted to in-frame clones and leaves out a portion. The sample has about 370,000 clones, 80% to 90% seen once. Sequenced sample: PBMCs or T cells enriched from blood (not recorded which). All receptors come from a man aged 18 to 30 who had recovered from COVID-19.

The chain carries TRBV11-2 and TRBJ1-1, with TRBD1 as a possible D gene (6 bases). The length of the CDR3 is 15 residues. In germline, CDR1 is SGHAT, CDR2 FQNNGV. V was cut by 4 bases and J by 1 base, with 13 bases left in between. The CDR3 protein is CASSSGGAGNTEAFF. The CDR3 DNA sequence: TGTGCCAGCAGCTCCGGGGGGGCAGGGAACACTGAAGCTTTCTTT. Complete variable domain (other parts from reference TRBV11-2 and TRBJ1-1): EAGVAQSPRYKIIEKRQSVAFWCNPISGHATLYWYQQILGQGPKLLIQFQNNGVVDDSQLPKDRFSAERLKGVDSTLKIQPAKLEDSAVYLCASSSGGAGNTEAFFGQGTRLTVV.

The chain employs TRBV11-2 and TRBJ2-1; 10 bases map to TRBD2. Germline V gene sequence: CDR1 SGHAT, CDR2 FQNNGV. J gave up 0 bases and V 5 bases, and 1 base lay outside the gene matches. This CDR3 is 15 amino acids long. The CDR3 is CASSRTSGSYNEQFF. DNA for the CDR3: TGTGCCAGCAGCCGGACTAGCGGCTCCTACAATGAGCAGTTCTTC.

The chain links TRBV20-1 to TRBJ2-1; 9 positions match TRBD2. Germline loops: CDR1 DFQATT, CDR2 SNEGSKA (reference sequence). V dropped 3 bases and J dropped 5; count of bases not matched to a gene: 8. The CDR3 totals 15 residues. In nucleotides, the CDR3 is TGCAGTGCTAGTGTCATAGCGGGGGCCCACAATGAGCAGTTCTTC. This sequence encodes CSASVIAGAHNEQFF.

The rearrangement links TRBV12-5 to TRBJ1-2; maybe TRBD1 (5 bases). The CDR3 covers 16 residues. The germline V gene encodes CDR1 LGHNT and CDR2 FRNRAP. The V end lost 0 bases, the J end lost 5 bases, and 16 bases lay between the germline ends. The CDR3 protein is CASGLVPGFRGYGYTF. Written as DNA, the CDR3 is TGTGCTAGTGGTTTGGTACCAGGGTTCCGGGGGTATGGCTACACCTTC.

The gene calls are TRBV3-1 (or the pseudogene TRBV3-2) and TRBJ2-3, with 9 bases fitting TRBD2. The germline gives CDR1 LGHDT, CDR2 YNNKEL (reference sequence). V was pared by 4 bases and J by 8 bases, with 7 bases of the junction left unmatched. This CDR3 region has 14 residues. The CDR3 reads CASSRGTSKATQYF. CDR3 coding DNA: TGTGCCAGCAGCCGCGGGACTAGCAAGGCTACGCAGTATTTT.

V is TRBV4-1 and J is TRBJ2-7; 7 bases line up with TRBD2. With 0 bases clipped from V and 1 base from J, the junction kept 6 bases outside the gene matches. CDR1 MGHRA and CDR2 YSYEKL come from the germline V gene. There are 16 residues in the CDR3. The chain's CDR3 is CASSQEGSGWSYEQYF. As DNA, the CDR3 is TGCGCCAGCAGCCAAGAGGGTAGCGGGTGGTCCTACGAGCAGTACTTC.

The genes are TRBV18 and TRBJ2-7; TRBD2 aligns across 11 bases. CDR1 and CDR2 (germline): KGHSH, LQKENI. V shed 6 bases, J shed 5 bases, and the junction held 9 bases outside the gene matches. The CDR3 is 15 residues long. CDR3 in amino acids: CASSPRLAGGNEQYF. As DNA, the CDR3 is TGTGCCAGCTCCCCGCGGCTAGCGGGAGGTAACGAGCAGTACTTC.

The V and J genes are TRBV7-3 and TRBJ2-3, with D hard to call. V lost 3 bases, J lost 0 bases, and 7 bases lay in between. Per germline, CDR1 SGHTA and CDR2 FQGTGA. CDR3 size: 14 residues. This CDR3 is CASSFLPSTDTQYF. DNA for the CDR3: TGTGCCAGCAGCTTCCTTCCGAGCACAGATACGCAGTATTTT.

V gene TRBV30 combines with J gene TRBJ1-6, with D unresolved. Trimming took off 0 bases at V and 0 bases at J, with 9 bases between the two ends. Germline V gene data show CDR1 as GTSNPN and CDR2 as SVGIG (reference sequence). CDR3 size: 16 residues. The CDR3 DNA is TGTGCCTGGAGTGTACTAGGCCGCTCCTATAATTCACCCCTCCACTTT. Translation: CAWSVLGRSYNSPLHF.

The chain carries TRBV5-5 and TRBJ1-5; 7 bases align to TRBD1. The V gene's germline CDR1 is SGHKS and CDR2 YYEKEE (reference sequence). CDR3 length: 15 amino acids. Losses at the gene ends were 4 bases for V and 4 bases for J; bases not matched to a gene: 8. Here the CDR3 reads CASSKGTAQNQPQHF. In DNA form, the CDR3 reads TGTGCCAGCAGCAAAGGGACAGCCCAGAATCAGCCCCAGCATTTT. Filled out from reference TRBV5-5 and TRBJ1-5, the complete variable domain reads DAGVTQSPTHLIKTRGQQVTLRCSPISGHKSVSWYQQVLGQGPQFIFQYYEKEERGRGNFPDRFSARQFPNYSSELNVNALLLGDSALYLCASSKGTAQNQPQHFGDGTRLSIL.

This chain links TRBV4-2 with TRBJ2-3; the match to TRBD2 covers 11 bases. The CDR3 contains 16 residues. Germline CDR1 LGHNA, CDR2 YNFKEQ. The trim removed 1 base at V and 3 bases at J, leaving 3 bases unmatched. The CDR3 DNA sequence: TGTGCCAGCAGCCAAGGACTAGCGGGGATGACAGATACGCAGTATTTT. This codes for CASSQGLAGMTDTQYF.

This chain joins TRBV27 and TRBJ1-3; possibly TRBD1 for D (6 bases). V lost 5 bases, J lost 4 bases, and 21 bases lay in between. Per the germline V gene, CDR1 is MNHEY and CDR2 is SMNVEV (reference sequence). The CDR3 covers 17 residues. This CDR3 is CASSPRFGGGRGNTIYF. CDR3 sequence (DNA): TGTGCCAGCAGTCCACGGTTTGGTGGGGGCAGAGGAAACACCATATATTTT.

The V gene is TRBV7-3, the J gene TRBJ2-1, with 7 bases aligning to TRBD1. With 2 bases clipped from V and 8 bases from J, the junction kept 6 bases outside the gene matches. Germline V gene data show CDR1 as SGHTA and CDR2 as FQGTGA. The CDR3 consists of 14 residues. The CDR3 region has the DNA TGTGCCAGCAGCTTATGGAACAGGGGTCATGAGCAGTTCTTC. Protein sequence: CASSLWNRGHEQFF.

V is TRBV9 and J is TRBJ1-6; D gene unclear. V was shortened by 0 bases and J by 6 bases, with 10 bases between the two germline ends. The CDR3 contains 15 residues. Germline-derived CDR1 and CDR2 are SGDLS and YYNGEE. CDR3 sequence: CASSVDRGINSPLHF. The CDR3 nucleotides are TGTGCCAGCAGCGTAGATCGGGGTATTAATTCACCCCTCCACTTT.

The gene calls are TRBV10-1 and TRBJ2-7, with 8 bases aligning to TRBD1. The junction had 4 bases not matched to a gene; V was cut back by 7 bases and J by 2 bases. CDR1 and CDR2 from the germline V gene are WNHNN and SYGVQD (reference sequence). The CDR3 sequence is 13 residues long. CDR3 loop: CASMGTGTYEQYF. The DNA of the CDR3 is TGCGCCAGCATGGGGACAGGCACCTACGAGCAGTACTTC.

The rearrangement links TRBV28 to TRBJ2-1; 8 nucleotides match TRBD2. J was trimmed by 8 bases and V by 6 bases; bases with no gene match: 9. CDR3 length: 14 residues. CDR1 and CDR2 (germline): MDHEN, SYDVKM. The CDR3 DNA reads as TGTGCCAGCAGCCGGGGGGGGAGTGGGGATGAGCAGTTCTTC. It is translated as CASSRGGSGDEQFF.

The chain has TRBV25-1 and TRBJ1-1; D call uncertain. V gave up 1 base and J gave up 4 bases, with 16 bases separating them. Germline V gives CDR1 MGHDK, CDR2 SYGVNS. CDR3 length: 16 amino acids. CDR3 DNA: TGTGCCAGCAGTGAATTGTGGGCAGGCCCCAGCACTGAAGCTTTCTTT. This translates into CASSELWAGPSTEAFF. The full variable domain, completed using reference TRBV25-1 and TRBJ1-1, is EADIYQTPRYLVIGTGKKITLECSQTMGHDKMYWYQQDPGMELHLIHYSYGVNSTEKGDLSSESTVSRIRTEHFPLTLESARPSHTSQYLCASSELWAGPSTEAFFGQGTRLTVV.

The CDR3 region has the DNA TGTGCCAGCAGTCAGTCAGTTTCCTACGAGCAGTACTTC. Translated: CASSQSVSYEQYF. The genes are TRBV25-1 and TRBJ2-7; D not certain. V lost 5 bases and J 1 base, leaving 9 bases between the germline ends. Looked up from germline, CDR1 is MGHDK and CDR2 is SYGVNS. The CDR3 is made up of 13 amino acids.

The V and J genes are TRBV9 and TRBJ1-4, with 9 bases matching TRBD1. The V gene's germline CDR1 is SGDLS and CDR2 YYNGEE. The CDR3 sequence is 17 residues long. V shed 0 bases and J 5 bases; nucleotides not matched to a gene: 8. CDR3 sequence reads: CASSVANGQGLNEKLFF. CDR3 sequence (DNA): TGTGCCAGCAGCGTAGCTAATGGACAGGGGCTAAATGAAAAACTGTTTTTT.